A single sample gave rise to the 21 T cell receptor beta chains below, sequenced in a study of blood T cell repertoires in COVID-19. Profiling relied on immunoSEQ multiplex PCR, and the TCRdb table lists in-frame clones only, not all of them. The sample shows some 70,000 clones, 80% to 90% of them seen only once. Specimen: peripheral blood. The receptors here all came from an elderly woman with active COVID-19.

This chain connects TRBV28 to TRBJ2-7, with 9 positions matching TRBD2. With 3 bases clipped from V and 0 bases from J, the junction kept 12 bases outside the gene matches. Germline V lookup: CDR1 MDHEN, CDR2 SYDVKM. CDR3 length: 18 amino acids. CDR3 loop: CASSLAPSGVGNSYEQYF. CDR3 DNA: TGTGCCAGCAGTTTGGCCCCTAGCGGGGTGGGGAACTCCTACGAGCAGTACTTC.

The chain combines TRBV29-1 with TRBJ1-5; D perhaps matches TRBD1 (5 bases). Trimming took off 4 bases at V and 2 bases at J, with 9 bases between the two ends. The CDR3 spans 13 residues. Germline V gene sequence: CDR1 SQVTM, CDR2 ANQGSEA. CDR3 coding DNA: TGCAGCGTTGGGGGCGGGGGCAATCAGCCCCAGCATTTT. It encodes CSVGGGGNQPQHF.

In DNA form, the CDR3 reads TGTGCCAGCAGCTTAGGGGGGAGGTACAATGAGCAGTTCTTC. Protein: CASSLGGRYNEQFF. This chain links TRBV7-3 with TRBJ2-1; a weak D match, TRBD2 (6 bases). CDR3 length equals 14 residues. The V end lost 2 bases, the J end lost 4 bases, and 9 bases lay between the germline ends. Germline lookup yields CDR1 SGHTA and CDR2 FQGTGA.

The rearrangement uses TRBV2 and TRBJ1-6, with 8 bases lining up with TRBD1. The germline CDR1 and CDR2 sequences are SNHLY and FYNNEI. V lost 0 bases to trimming and J lost 9 bases; unmatched junction nucleotides: 7. There are 16 residues in the CDR3. CDR3 protein: CASSEAGQGWGSPLHF. The CDR3 DNA sequence: TGTGCCAGCAGTGAAGCTGGACAGGGATGGGGTTCACCCCTCCACTTT.

V is TRBV7-3 and J is TRBJ2-1, with 7 bases fitting TRBD2. The CDR3 totals 16 residues. J was trimmed by 7 bases and V by 5 bases; bases with no gene match: 14. CDR1 and CDR2 (germline): SGHTA, FQGTGA. The CDR3 loop is CASSPALAASGNEQFF. Written as DNA, the CDR3 is TGTGCCAGCAGCCCCGCCCTAGCGGCTAGTGGAAATGAGCAGTTCTTC.

V and J are TRBV30 and TRBJ1-1; a possible D gene is TRBD1 (6 bases). The CDR3 extends over 12 amino acids. The V end lost 5 bases, the J end lost 4 bases, and 11 bases lay between the germline ends. CDR1 is GTSNPN, CDR2 SVGIG, per germline (reference sequence). As DNA, the CDR3 is TGTGCCTGGCGACAGGACAGCACTGAAGCTTTCTTT. It encodes CAWRQDSTEAFF. Full variable domain (rest looked up from reference TRBV30 and TRBJ1-1): SQTIHQWPATLVQPVGSPLSLECTVEGTSNPNLYWYRQAAGRGLQLLFYSVGIGQISSEVPQNLSASRPQDRQFILSSKKLLLSDSGFYLCAWRQDSTEAFFGQGTRLTVV.

This chain links TRBV11-3 with TRBJ2-7; maybe TRBD1 (5 bases). In germline, CDR1 is SGHNT, CDR2 YENEEA. The CDR3 is 14 amino acids. V gave up 2 bases and J gave up 0 bases, with 8 bases separating them. The CDR3 sequence: CASSLQGNSYEQYF. Here the CDR3 DNA reads TGTGCCAGCAGCTTACAGGGCAACTCCTACGAGCAGTACTTC.

The chain couples TRBV18 to TRBJ2-3; D perhaps matches TRBD2 (6 bases). V lost 0 bases, J lost 1 base, and 14 bases lay in between. In germline, CDR1 is KGHSH, CDR2 LQKENI. The CDR3 runs 17 residues. CDR3 protein: CASSPPSGVAGTDTQYF. CDR3 sequence (DNA): TGTGCCAGCTCACCACCGTCTGGGGTAGCGGGCACAGATACGCAGTATTTT.

This clone has just one count. The chain couples TRBV18 to TRBJ2-6; a possible D gene is TRBD1 (6 bases). V lost 4 bases to trimming and J lost 2 bases, with 9 bases between them. The CDR3 extends over 15 amino acids. Germline V gene data show CDR1 as KGHSH and CDR2 as LQKENI. In nucleotides, the CDR3 is TGTGCCAGCTCACGACAGGTCACTGGGGCCAACGTCCTGACTTTC. It is translated as CASSRQVTGANVLTF.

The chain combines TRBV28 with TRBJ1-1; 8 bases map to TRBD1. Germline V gene sequence: CDR1 MDHEN, CDR2 SYDVKM. V lost 6 bases and J lost 1; bases outside the gene matches: 4. The CDR3 sequence is 14 residues long. CDR3 loop: CASSGDRRNTEAFF. The CDR3 nucleotides are TGTGCCAGCAGCGGGGACAGGAGGAACACTGAAGCTTTCTTT.

The chain employs TRBV7-6 and TRBJ2-2; 10 nucleotides match TRBD2. The CDR3 is 15 amino acids. Trimming removed 3 bases from V and 6 bases from J; junction bases left unmatched: 4. CDR1 and CDR2 from the germline V gene are SGHVS and FNYEAQ. CDR3 bases: TGTGCCAGCAGCTTGCTAGCGGGAGATCCCGGGGAGCTGTTTTTT. This encodes CASSLLAGDPGELFF. Based on the CDR3 plus reference TRBV7-6 and TRBJ2-2, the full variable domain is GAGVSQSPRYKVTKRGQDVALRCDPISGHVSLYWYRQALGQGPEFLTYFNYEAQQDKSGLPNDRFSAERPEGSISTLTIQRTEQRDSAMYRCASSLLAGDPGELFFGEGSRLTVL.

This chain uses TRBV4-1 with TRBJ2-2, with D uncertain. CDR3 length: 14 residues. With 4 bases removed from V and 5 bases from J, the gap between germline ends came to 11 bases. Germline V gene sequence: CDR1 MGHRA, CDR2 YSYEKL. This chain's CDR3 is CASSLDTRTGELFF. CDR3 DNA: TGCGCCAGCAGCCTCGACACTCGAACCGGGGAGCTGTTTTTT.

This clone was detected a few times. The gene calls are TRBV21-1 and TRBJ2-7; TRBD2, the table's D call, lacks a check against the DNA. TRBV21-1 is a pseudogene segment. The CDR3 contains 18 residues. The DNA of the CDR3 is TGTGCCAGACGACCCAACTATTTTAGCGGGAGGAATTCCTACGAGCAGTACTTC. Translation gives CARRPNYFSGRNSYEQYF.

This clone was seen more than once but under ten times. V usage is TRBV27 and J usage is TRBJ2-1; 8 bases fit TRBD2. This CDR3 comprises 15 residues. Germline V CDR1 and CDR2: MNHEY, SMNVEV (reference sequence). Unmatched junction bases numbered 6, after V lost 6 bases and J lost 2 bases. The CDR3 sequence: CASRIRGGAYNEQFF. The CDR3 DNA follows: TGTGCCAGCAGGATCCGGGGGGGGGCCTACAATGAGCAGTTCTTC.

The genes are TRBV7-8 and TRBJ1-6, with TRBD1 identical over 10 bases. After removal of 4 bases from V and 0 bases from J, the junction contained 9 bases not matched to a gene. The CDR3 spans 19 residues. The V gene's germline CDR1 is SGHVS and CDR2 FQNEAQ. CDR3 DNA: TGTGCCAGCAGCTACGGAGGGACAGGGGCGGTCTCCTATAATTCACCCCTCCACTTT. It yields the protein CASSYGGTGAVSYNSPLHF.

V and J are TRBV28 and TRBJ2-7; 11 bases fit TRBD2. V lost 5 bases to trimming and J lost 5 bases; unmatched junction nucleotides: 8. Germline V gives CDR1 MDHEN, CDR2 SYDVKM. This CDR3 is 15 amino acids long. In nucleotides, the CDR3 is TGTGCCAGCAGTGTAACTAGCGGGAGTAACCACGAGCAGTACTTC. This codes for CASSVTSGSNHEQYF.

The chain carries TRBV12-3 or TRBV12-4 and TRBJ2-7, with D unresolved. The CDR3 consists of 13 residues. V was pared by 1 base and J by 6 bases, with 10 bases between. This CDR3 is CASSLGWAGEQYF. The DNA of the CDR3 is TGTGCCAGCAGTTTAGGTTGGGCCGGCGAGCAGTACTTC.

This chain connects TRBV9 to TRBJ2-2; 8 bases are a match to TRBD2. CDR1 SGDLS and CDR2 YYNGEE come from the germline V gene. The CDR3 spans 16 residues. Trimming took 0 bases from V and 4 from J; bases not matched to a gene: 5. The CDR3 DNA follows: TGTGCCAGCAGCGTAGTAGCGGGACTAACCACCGGGGAGCTGTTTTTT. It encodes CASSVVAGLTTGELFF.

V usage is TRBV10-3 and J usage is TRBJ2-3; perhaps TRBD2 as D (5 bases). CDR3 length: 15 residues. V was clipped by 8 bases and J by 0 bases, with 15 bases between them. The V gene's germline CDR1 is ENHRY and CDR2 SYGVKD. CDR3 nucleotides: TGTGCCATCGGGGTGGGAGTCGCTAGCACAGATACGCAGTATTTT. This sequence encodes CAIGVGVASTDTQYF.

This clone was observed once. The gene calls are TRBV27 and TRBJ2-3; TRBD2 aligns across 12 bases. CDR1 is MNHEY and CDR2 is SMNVEV in the germline V gene (reference sequence). V shed 7 bases, J shed 0 bases, and the junction held 14 bases outside the gene matches. The CDR3 totals 19 residues. The CDR3 here is CASNQPGLAGTSSTDTQYF. The CDR3 nucleotides read TGTGCCAGCAACCAACCGGGACTAGCGGGTACTTCTAGCACAGATACGCAGTATTTT.

This rearrangement joins TRBV11-1 to TRBJ2-7, with TRBD1 identical over 7 bases. V was pared by 5 bases and J by 3 bases, with 13 bases of the junction left unmatched. The CDR3 loop spans 16 amino acids. CDR1 and CDR2 (germline): SGHAT, FQDESV (reference sequence). The CDR3 loop reads CASSPRRTGVIYEQYF. Here the CDR3 DNA reads TGTGCCAGCAGCCCAAGGAGGACAGGAGTCATCTACGAGCAGTACTTC.